This T cell receptor beta chain was sequenced during a study of blood T cell repertoires in COVID-19. CDR3 size: 14 residues. The V and J ends lost 6 bases and 2 bases respectively, with 14 bases between them. CDR1 is SGHNT, CDR2 YENEEA, per germline. Clones were sequenced by immunoSEQ multiplex PCR, and TCRdb holds only the in-frame ones, with some missing. The table records 350,000 to 450,000 clones, approximately 90% of them present only once. Source material: PBMCs or T cells enriched from blood (not recorded which). The V gene is TRBV11-3, the J gene TRBJ2-7; perhaps TRBD1 as D (5 bases). The TCR comes from a middle-aged woman who had been exposed to COVID-19. CDR3 DNA sequence: TGTGCCAGCAGTATAGGACATCCTCCCTACGAGCAGTACTTC. Amino acid sequence: CASSIGHPPYEQYF.